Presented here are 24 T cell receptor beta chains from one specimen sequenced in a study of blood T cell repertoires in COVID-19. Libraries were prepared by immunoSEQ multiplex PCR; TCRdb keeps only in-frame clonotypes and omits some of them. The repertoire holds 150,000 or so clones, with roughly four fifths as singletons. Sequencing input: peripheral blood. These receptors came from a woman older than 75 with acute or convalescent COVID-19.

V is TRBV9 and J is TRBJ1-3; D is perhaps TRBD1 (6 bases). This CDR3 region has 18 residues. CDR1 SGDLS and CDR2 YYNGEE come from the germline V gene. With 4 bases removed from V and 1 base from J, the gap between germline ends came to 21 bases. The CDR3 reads CASSHPGQGTYSGNTIYF. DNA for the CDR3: TGTGCCAGCAGCCACCCCGGGCAGGGGACCTATTCTGGAAACACCATATATTTT.

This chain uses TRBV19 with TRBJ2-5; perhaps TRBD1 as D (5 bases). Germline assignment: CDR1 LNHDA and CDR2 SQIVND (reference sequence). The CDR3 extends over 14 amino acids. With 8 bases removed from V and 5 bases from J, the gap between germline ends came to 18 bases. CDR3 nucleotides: TGTGCCAGTTCCAGACAGTTAGAGAGTGAGACCCAGTACTTC. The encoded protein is CASSRQLESETQYF.

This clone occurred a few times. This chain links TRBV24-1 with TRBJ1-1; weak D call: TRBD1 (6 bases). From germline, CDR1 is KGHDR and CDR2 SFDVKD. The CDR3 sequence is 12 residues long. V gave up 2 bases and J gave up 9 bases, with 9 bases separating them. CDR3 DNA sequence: TGTGCCACCAGTGATTCGGGGGGCCAAGCTTTCTTT. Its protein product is CATSDSGGQAFF.

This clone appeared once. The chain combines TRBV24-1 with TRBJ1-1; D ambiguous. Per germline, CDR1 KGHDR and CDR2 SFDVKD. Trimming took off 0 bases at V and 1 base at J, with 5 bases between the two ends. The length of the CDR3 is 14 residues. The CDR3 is CATSDLTRNTEAFF. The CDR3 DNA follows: TGTGCCACCAGTGATTTGACCAGGAACACTGAAGCTTTCTTT.

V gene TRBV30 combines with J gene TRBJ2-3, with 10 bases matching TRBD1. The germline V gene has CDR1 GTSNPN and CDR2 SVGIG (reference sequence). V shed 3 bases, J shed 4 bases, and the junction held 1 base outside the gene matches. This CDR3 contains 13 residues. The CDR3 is CAWRGTGADTQYF. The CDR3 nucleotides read TGTGCCTGGAGGGGGACAGGGGCAGATACGCAGTATTTT.

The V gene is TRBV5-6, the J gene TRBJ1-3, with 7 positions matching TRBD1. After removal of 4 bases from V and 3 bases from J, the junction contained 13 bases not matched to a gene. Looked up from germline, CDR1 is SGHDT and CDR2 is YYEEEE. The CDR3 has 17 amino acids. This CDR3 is CASSDSTTGDSGNTIYF. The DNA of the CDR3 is TGTGCCAGCAGCGATTCGACCACAGGGGATAGTGGAAACACCATATATTTT.

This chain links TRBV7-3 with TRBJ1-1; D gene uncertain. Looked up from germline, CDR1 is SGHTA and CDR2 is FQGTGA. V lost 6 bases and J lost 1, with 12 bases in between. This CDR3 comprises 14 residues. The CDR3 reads CASSVGATNTEAFF. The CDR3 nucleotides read TGTGCCAGCAGTGTTGGAGCTACGAACACTGAAGCTTTCTTT.

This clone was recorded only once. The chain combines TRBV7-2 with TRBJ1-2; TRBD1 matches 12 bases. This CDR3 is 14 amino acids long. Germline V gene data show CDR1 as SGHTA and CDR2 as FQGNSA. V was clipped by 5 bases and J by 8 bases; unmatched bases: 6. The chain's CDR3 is CASSPGDRGLGYTF. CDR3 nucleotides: TGTGCCAGCAGCCCGGGGGACAGGGGGCTCGGCTACACCTTC.

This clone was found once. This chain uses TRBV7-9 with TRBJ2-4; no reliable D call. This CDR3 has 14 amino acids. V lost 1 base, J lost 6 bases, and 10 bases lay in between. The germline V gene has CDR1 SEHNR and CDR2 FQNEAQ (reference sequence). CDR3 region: CASSLDAAGNIQYF. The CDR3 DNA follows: TGTGCCAGCAGCTTAGATGCTGCCGGAAACATTCAGTACTTC.

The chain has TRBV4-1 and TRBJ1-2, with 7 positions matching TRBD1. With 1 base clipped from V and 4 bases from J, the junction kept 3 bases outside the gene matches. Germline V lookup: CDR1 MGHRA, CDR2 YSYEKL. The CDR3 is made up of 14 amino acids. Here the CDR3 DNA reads TGCGCCAGCAGCCAAGCGGCAGGGGGCTATGGCTACACCTTC. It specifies CASSQAAGGYGYTF.

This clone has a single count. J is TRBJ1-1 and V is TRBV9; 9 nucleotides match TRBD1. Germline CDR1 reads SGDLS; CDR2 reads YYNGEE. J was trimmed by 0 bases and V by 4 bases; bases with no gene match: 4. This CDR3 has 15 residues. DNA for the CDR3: TGTGCCAGCAGCCCGGGACAGGGCCTGAACACTGAAGCTTTCTTT. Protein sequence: CASSPGQGLNTEAFF. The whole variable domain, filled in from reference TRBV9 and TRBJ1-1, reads DSGVTQTPKHLITATGQRVTLRCSPRSGDLSVYWYQQSLDQGLQFLIQYYNGEERAKGNILERFSAQQFPDLHSELNLSSLELGDSALYFCASSPGQGLNTEAFFGQGTRLTVV.

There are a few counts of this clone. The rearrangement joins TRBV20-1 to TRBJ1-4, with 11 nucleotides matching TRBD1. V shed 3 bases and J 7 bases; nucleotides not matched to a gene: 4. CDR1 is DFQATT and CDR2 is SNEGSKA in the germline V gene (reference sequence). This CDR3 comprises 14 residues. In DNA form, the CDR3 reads TGCAGTGCTAGTACTGGGACAGGGGGTGAAAAACTGTTTTTT. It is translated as CSASTGTGGEKLFF.

CDR3 bases: TGTGCCAGCACCCTCGGGGGGGGAGGCAATGAGCAGTTCTTC. The encoded protein is CASTLGGGGNEQFF. The rearrangement joins TRBV5-6 to TRBJ2-1, with TRBD2 identical over 8 bases. Germline V CDR1 and CDR2: SGHDT, YYEEEE. The CDR3 spans 14 residues. The ends lost 6 bases at V and 6 bases at J; junction bases unmatched: 8.

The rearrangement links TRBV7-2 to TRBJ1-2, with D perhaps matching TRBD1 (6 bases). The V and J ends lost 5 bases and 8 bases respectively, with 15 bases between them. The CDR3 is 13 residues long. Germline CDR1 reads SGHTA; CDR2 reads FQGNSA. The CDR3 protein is CASSLQGLSGYTF. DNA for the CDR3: TGTGCCAGCAGCCTACAGGGCCTTTCGGGCTACACCTTC.

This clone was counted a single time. As DNA, the CDR3 is TGTGCCAGCAGCTCGAACGGGGAAACAACCGGGGAGCTGTTTTTT. Residues: CASSSNGETTGELFF. This sequence joins TRBV3-1 (or the pseudogene TRBV3-2) and TRBJ2-2; a possible D gene is TRBD2 (5 bases). There are 15 residues in the CDR3. The V and J ends lost 5 bases and 5 bases respectively, with 15 bases between them. Germline V lookup: CDR1 LGHDT, CDR2 YNNKEL (reference sequence).

The CDR3 bases are TGTGCCATCAGTGAGTCGACAGGAACAAATGAAAAACTGTTTTTT. Translated, it gives CAISESTGTNEKLFF. The chain carries TRBV10-3 and TRBJ1-4; D perhaps matches TRBD1 (6 bases). The germline gives CDR1 ENHRY, CDR2 SYGVKD. CDR3 size: 15 residues. Trimming pared 0 bases from V and 5 bases from J, leaving 10 bases between.

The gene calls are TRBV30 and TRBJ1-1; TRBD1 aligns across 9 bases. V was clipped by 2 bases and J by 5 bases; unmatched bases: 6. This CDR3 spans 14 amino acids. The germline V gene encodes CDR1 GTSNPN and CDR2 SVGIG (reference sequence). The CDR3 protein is CAWSTTGGGTEAFF. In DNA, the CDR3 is TGTGCCTGGAGTACCACAGGGGGCGGGACTGAAGCTTTCTTT.

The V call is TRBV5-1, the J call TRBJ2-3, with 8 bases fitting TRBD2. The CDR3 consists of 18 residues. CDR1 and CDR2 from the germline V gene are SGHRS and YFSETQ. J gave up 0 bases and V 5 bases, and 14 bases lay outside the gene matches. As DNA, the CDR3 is TGCGCCAGCAGTAGGGTAACGGGGGGGAACCCTAGCACAGATACGCAGTATTTT. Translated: CASSRVTGGNPSTDTQYF.

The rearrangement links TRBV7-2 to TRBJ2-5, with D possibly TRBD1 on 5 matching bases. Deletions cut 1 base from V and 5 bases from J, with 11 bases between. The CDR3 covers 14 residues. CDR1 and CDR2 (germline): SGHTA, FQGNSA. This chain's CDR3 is CASSLEGNRETQYF. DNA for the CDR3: TGTGCCAGCAGCTTAGAGGGGAATCGGGAGACCCAGTACTTC.

The CDR3 is CASSLGQGIGSNQPQHF. CDR3 bases: TGTGCCAGCAGCTTAGGACAGGGAATAGGTAGCAATCAGCCCCAGCATTTT. The chain couples TRBV7-9 to TRBJ1-5; 7 bases agree with TRBD1. This CDR3 is 17 amino acids long. J lost 0 bases, V lost 1 base, and 6 bases had no gene match. Germline V gene lookup returns CDR1 SEHNR and CDR2 FQNEAQ (reference sequence).

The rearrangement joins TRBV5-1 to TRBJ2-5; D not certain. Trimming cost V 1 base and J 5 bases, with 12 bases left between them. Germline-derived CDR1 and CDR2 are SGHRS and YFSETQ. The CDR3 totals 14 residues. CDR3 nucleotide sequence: TGCGCCAGCAGCTTGACAGCCGCTCTGGAGACCCAGTACTTC. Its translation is CASSLTAALETQYF.

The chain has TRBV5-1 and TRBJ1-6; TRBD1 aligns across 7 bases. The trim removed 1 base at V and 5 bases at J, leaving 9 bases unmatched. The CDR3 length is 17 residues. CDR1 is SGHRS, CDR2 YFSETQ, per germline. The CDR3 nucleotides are TGCGCCAGCAGCTTGAGGGGGACAGCGGGAGATAATTCACCCCTCCACTTT. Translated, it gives CASSLRGTAGDNSPLHF.

Here the CDR3 reads CASIWGTSNQPQHF. The CDR3 DNA sequence: TGTGCCAGCATCTGGGGGACTTCCAATCAGCCCCAGCATTTT. The rearrangement links TRBV6-5 to TRBJ1-5, with D perhaps matching TRBD1 (5 bases). Germline V gene sequence: CDR1 MNHEY, CDR2 SVGAGI. Trimming took off 7 bases at V and 3 bases at J, with 13 bases between the two ends. The CDR3 loop spans 14 amino acids.

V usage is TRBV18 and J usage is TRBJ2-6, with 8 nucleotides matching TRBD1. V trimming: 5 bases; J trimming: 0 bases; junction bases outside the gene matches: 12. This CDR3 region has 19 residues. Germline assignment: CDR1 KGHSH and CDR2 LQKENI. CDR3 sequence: CASSAVSGTGASGANVLTF. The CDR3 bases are TGTGCCAGCTCAGCGGTATCCGGGACAGGAGCCTCTGGGGCCAACGTCCTGACTTTC.